The source of this TCR beta chain is a study of cytotoxic CD8 clonotypes in ibrutinib-treated CLL. Across the study: Samples showed on average around 250,000 productive templates and 94,082 productive rearrangements.

General study points: Circulating CD8+ T-cell counts were tracked by baseline clonality, which exceeded that of age-matched healthy donors. Baseline levels were approached again at progression, after clonality had risen at ibrutinib response.

About 2 micrograms of genomic DNA came from cryopreserved PBMCs for TCR beta libraries. This clone was detected a few times. Antigen: not known. The V gene's germline CDR1 is SQVTM and CDR2 ANQGSEA. The V and J ends lost 7 bases and 4 bases respectively, with 11 bases between them. This CDR3 has 11 residues. Repertoires were generated with immunoSEQ multiplex PCR, while TCRdb's copy carries only in-frame clones and drops some. The table lists 150,000 or so clones, about 80% of them singletons. The chain employs TRBV29-1 and TRBJ2-7; D gene unclear. Specimen: PBMCs, collected after 24 months of ibrutinib treatment. The receptor was isolated from a human donor with chronic lymphocytic leukemia. CDR3 DNA sequence: TGCAGCGGAAGGACGGAGTACGAGCAGTACTTC. Translated: CSGRTEYEQYF.